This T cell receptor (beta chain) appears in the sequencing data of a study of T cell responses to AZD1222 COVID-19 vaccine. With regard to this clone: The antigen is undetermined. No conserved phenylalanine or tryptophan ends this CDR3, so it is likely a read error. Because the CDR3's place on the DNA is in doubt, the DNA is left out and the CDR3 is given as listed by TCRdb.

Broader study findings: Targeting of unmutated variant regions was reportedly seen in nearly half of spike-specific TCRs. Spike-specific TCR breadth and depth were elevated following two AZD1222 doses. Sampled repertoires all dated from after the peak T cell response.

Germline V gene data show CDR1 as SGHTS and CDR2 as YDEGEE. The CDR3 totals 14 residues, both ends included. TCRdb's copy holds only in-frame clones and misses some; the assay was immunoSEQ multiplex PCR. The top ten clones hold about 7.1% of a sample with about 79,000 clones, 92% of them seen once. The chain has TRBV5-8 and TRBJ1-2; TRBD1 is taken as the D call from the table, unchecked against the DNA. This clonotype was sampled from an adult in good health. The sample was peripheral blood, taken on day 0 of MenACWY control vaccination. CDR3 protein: CASSLGVVPAPQIT.